One T cell receptor (beta chain) is described in this entry. Antigen specificity is unknown. This sample is part of a study of PD-1 blockade in classical Hodgkin lymphoma. After autologous stem cell transplantation all patients relapsed, and prior brentuximab vedotin exposure differed between cohorts. The best responses consisted of complete response, partial response or progressive disease. Study outcomes and limitations: At baseline, newly diagnosed patients reportedly showed less TCR diversity than healthy donors. Those achieving complete response showed baseline diversity like newly diagnosed patients.

CDR1 is SEHNR, CDR2 FQNEAQ, per germline (reference sequence). CDR3 size: 16 residues. Trimming shortened V by 4 bases and J by 4 bases, and 17 bases separated the two germline ends. Data came from immunoSEQ multiplex PCR; TCRdb stores just in-frame clones and leaves some out. The data contain 20,000 to 30,000 clones, 80% to 85% of them seen just once; the ten biggest clones take up about 18%. The chain joins TRBV7-9 to TRBJ2-1; perhaps TRBD2 as D (5 bases). The receptor's source is a human donor with classical Hodgkin lymphoma. The source was peripheral blood mononuclear cells (PBMCs), collected before the second cycle of nivolumab. The CDR3 region is CASSSLARANYNEQFF. CDR3 nucleotides: TGTGCCAGCAGCTCCTTAGCGAGAGCAAATTACAATGAGCAGTTCTTC.